The 30 T cell receptor beta chains reported below all come from one sample, sequenced in a study of cytomegalovirus exposure and HLA in healthy donors. Primers for the PCR totalled 60 Vbeta and 13 Jbeta. The table came from immunoSEQ multiplex PCR; TCRdb's copy has only in-frame clones and leaves some out. The sample lists 100,000 to 150,000 clones, about four fifths seen once, with 0.55% to 0.75% in the top ten. The sequenced sample was PBMCs. These receptors came from a man aged 18 to 29 in good health and CMV-seronegative.

J is TRBJ2-1 and V is TRBV27; no clear D gene. The CDR3 runs 14 residues. Trimming took off 5 bases at V and 8 bases at J, with 16 bases between the two ends. In germline, CDR1 is MNHEY, CDR2 SMNVEV (reference sequence). In DNA, the CDR3 is TGTGCCAGCAGTCACCGTCTCAATCGGGATGAGCAGTTCTTC. Translated: CASSHRLNRDEQFF.

The gene calls are TRBV7-9 and TRBJ2-2, with a possible D match to TRBD1 (6 bases). The germline V and J ends were trimmed by 5 bases and 0 bases, with 13 bases remaining between them. This CDR3 contains 16 residues. Germline V lookup: CDR1 SEHNR, CDR2 FQNEAQ (reference sequence). CDR3 sequence reads: CASSPTGATNTGELFF. CDR3 coding DNA: TGTGCCAGCAGCCCGACAGGAGCTACGAACACCGGGGAGCTGTTTTTT.

This chain uses TRBV4-3 with TRBJ1-2; tentative D call: TRBD1 (6 bases). CDR3 length: 17 amino acids. Germline V lookup: CDR1 LGHNA, CDR2 YSLEER. Trimming removed 4 bases at V and 4 bases at J, with 22 bases between. CDR3 DNA: TGCGCCAGCAGCCGAGTTACAGGGCAACGGCATGGCTATGGCTACACCTTC. This gives the protein CASSRVTGQRHGYGYTF.

The J gene is TRBJ1-1, the V gene TRBV19; 7 nucleotides match TRBD1. V lost 5 bases to trimming and J lost 8 bases; unmatched junction nucleotides: 8. CDR3 size: 13 residues. Germline loops: CDR1 LNHDA, CDR2 SQIVND (reference sequence). CDR3 residues: CASSAGTVPEAFF. In DNA form, the CDR3 reads TGTGCCAGTAGTGCCGGGACAGTCCCCGAAGCTTTCTTT.

This clone has more than one count but fewer than ten. This chain connects TRBV4-1 to TRBJ1-6; 8 bases fit TRBD1. V lost 4 bases to trimming and J lost 7 bases; unmatched junction nucleotides: 12. This CDR3 has 17 amino acids. CDR1 MGHRA and CDR2 YSYEKL come from the germline V gene. The CDR3 DNA is TGCGCCAGCAGCCCTGACAGGGGCAGAACAATCAATTCACCCCTCCACTTT. It is translated as CASSPDRGRTINSPLHF.

This clone was counted a single time. This chain uses TRBV7-9 with TRBJ1-5; D possibly corresponds to TRBD1 (5 bases). The CDR3 sequence is 15 residues long. The germline V gene encodes CDR1 SEHNR and CDR2 FQNEAQ (reference sequence). Trimming took off 1 base at V and 6 bases at J, with 13 bases between the two ends. The CDR3 spells CASSLEGQGGQPQHF. For the CDR3, the DNA is TGTGCCAGCAGCTTAGAAGGCCAGGGAGGTCAGCCCCAGCATTTT.

The chain has TRBV18 and TRBJ2-7; 9 bases line up with TRBD1. Per germline, CDR1 KGHSH and CDR2 LQKENI. CDR3 length: 14 residues. V trimming: 5 bases; J trimming: 4 bases; junction bases outside the gene matches: 6. CDR3 loop: CASSIKGTGYEQYF. The CDR3 nucleotides read TGTGCCAGCTCAATTAAAGGGACAGGGTACGAGCAGTACTTC.

The chain couples TRBV9 to TRBJ2-2; 12 positions match TRBD1. This CDR3 spans 16 amino acids. After removal of 2 bases from V and 6 bases from J, the junction contained 5 bases not matched to a gene. Germline-derived CDR1 and CDR2 are SGDLS and YYNGEE. CDR3 nucleotides: TGTGCCAGCAGCGTGTGGGACAGGGGGCAATCCGGGGAGCTGTTTTTT. This sequence encodes CASSVWDRGQSGELFF.

CDR3 nucleotides: TGTGCCAGCAGTCAAGTGCAGGATGAAAAACTGTTTTTT. Amino acid sequence: CASSQVQDEKLFF. This chain joins TRBV6-6 and TRBJ1-4, with no clear D. The V gene's germline CDR1 is MNHNY and CDR2 SVGAGI (reference sequence). Deletions cut 5 bases from V and 6 bases from J, with 10 bases between. This CDR3 contains 13 residues.

J is TRBJ2-3 and V is TRBV9; D may be TRBD2 (5 bases). CDR1 is SGDLS and CDR2 is YYNGEE in the germline V gene. V was shortened by 4 bases and J by 8 bases, with 11 bases between the two germline ends. This CDR3 has 12 residues. CDR3 DNA sequence: TGTGCCAGCAGCCGGGCGGGTGCTACGCAGTATTTT. Translation: CASSRAGATQYF.

DNA for the CDR3: TGCGCCAGCAGCCATGTTGCCGGCCGGGACAGGGGGGACATTCAGTACTTC. It translates to CASSHVAGRDRGDIQYF. V is TRBV4-1 and J is TRBJ2-4, with 11 positions matching TRBD1. This CDR3 region has 17 residues. Trimming cost V 3 bases and J 8 bases; bases outside gene matches: 12. From germline, CDR1 is MGHRA and CDR2 YSYEKL.

The chain is built from TRBV7-2 and TRBJ2-5; maybe TRBD1 (5 bases). The CDR3 sequence is 13 residues long. Trimming removed 2 bases at V and 4 bases at J, with 8 bases between. The germline gives CDR1 SGHTA, CDR2 FQGNSA. The CDR3 DNA follows: TGTGCCAGCAGCTTATGGGGCGCAGAGACCCAGTACTTC. Translating gives CASSLWGAETQYF.

The V gene is TRBV4-1, the J gene TRBJ1-5; 8 nucleotides match TRBD1. The germline V gene encodes CDR1 MGHRA and CDR2 YSYEKL. The CDR3 is 14 residues long. The ends lost 1 base at V and 6 bases at J; junction bases unmatched: 2. The CDR3 protein is CASSQARGLQPQHF. Here the CDR3 DNA reads TGCGCCAGCAGCCAAGCCAGGGGGCTTCAGCCCCAGCATTTT.

The gene calls are TRBV13 and TRBJ1-2; D gene ambiguous. Germline CDR1 reads PRHDT; CDR2 reads FYEKMQ (reference sequence). Trimming cost V 8 bases and J 4 bases, with 17 bases left between them. This CDR3 has 14 amino acids. The CDR3 sequence is CASVRGSFLYGYTF. The DNA of the CDR3 is TGTGCCAGCGTTCGTGGGAGCTTCCTCTATGGCTACACCTTC. Together with reference TRBV13 and TRBJ1-2, the CDR3 gives the full variable domain: AAGVIQSPRHLIKEKRETATLKCYPIPRHDTVYWYQQGPGQDPQFLISFYEKMQSDKGSIPDRFSAQQFSDYHSELNMSSLELGDSALYFCASVRGSFLYGYTFGSGTRLTVV.

J is TRBJ2-7 and V is TRBV28; tentatively, D is TRBD2 (6 bases). Trimming removed 5 bases from V and 6 bases from J, with 11 bases in between. Germline CDR1 is MDHEN and CDR2 is SYDVKM. The CDR3 loop spans 12 amino acids. CDR3 protein: CASSAGPREQYF. Here the CDR3 DNA reads TGTGCCAGCAGTGCGGGACCCCGCGAGCAGTACTTC.

This clone has only a few counts. The gene calls are TRBV6-5 and TRBJ1-1, with a weak D call TRBD1 (5 bases). CDR3 length equals 15 residues. V shed 8 bases and J shed 1 base, with 17 bases lying between them. Germline-derived CDR1 and CDR2 are MNHEY and SVGAGI. CDR3 sequence: CASGRQTAQNTEAFF. The CDR3 bases are TGTGCCAGCGGGAGGCAGACAGCACAGAACACTGAAGCTTTCTTT.

The chain has TRBV2 and TRBJ2-5; the D is unclear. With 3 bases removed from V and 5 bases from J, the gap between germline ends came to 10 bases. The CDR3 is 13 residues long. Germline CDR1 SNHLY, CDR2 FYNNEI. The CDR3 reads CASSDRLWETQYF. CDR3 nucleotides: TGTGCCAGCAGTGACAGGCTTTGGGAGACCCAGTACTTC.

This chain joins TRBV30 and TRBJ2-7, with D tentatively TRBD1 (5 bases). The CDR3 runs to 13 residues. The V end was cut by 3 bases, the J end by 6 bases, with 15 bases between. Germline V gives CDR1 GTSNPN, CDR2 SVGIG (reference sequence). The CDR3 region has the DNA TGTGCCTGGAGGGACATGAGGTTATTCGAGCAGTACTTC. Its protein is CAWRDMRLFEQYF.

The chain combines TRBV7-9 with TRBJ1-2; D gene unclear. Trimming left V 6 bases short and J 7 bases short, with 15 bases between. This CDR3 has 13 amino acids. Germline V CDR1 and CDR2: SEHNR, FQNEAQ (reference sequence). The CDR3 bases are TGTGCCAGCAGTCATGAGCGGGGATCTGGCTACACCTTC. It codes for CASSHERGSGYTF. The full variable domain, completed using reference TRBV7-9 and TRBJ1-2, is DTGVSQNPRHKITKRGQNVTFRCDPISEHNRLYWYRQTLGQGPEFLTYFQNEAQLEKSRLLSDRFSAERPKGSFSTLEIQRTEQGDSAMYLCASSHERGSGYTFGSGTRLTVV.

The chain combines TRBV25-1 with TRBJ2-3; 7 nucleotides line up with TRBD2. This CDR3 spans 15 amino acids. Germline CDR1 is MGHDK and CDR2 is SYGVNS. V shed 8 bases and J 4 bases; nucleotides not matched to a gene: 12. The CDR3 spells CASRPRAGFPDTQYF. As DNA, the CDR3 is TGTGCCAGCCGACCCAGAGCGGGGTTCCCAGATACGCAGTATTTT.

CDR3 amino acids: CASSQGQLSYEQYF. CDR3 nucleotides: TGTGCCAGCAGTCAAGGACAGCTTTCCTACGAGCAGTACTTC. The chain links TRBV6-6 to TRBJ2-5, with a tentative D call TRBD1 (6 bases). Judging by the DNA end, TRBJ2-7 fits better; the J call may be wrong. In germline, CDR1 is MNHNY, CDR2 SVGAGI (reference sequence). The CDR3 is 14 residues long.

The chain links TRBV30 to TRBJ1-1; D not resolved. CDR3 length: 13 amino acids. From germline, CDR1 is GTSNPN and CDR2 SVGIG (reference sequence). With 3 bases removed from V and 1 base from J, the gap between germline ends came to 9 bases. CDR3 nucleotide sequence: TGTGCCTGGAGCTTCCTCCGGAACACTGAAGCTTTCTTT. Translated: CAWSFLRNTEAFF.

The V gene is TRBV10-3, the J gene TRBJ2-7; the D is unclear. This CDR3 spans 13 amino acids. V was clipped by 7 bases and J by 1 base, with 11 bases between them. CDR1 and CDR2 from the germline V gene are ENHRY and SYGVKD. The CDR3 is CAIIADSSYEQYF. The CDR3 coding sequence is TGTGCCATCATTGCGGATTCTTCCTACGAGCAGTACTTC.

The genes are TRBV9 and TRBJ2-1; 8 positions agree with TRBD2. The CDR3 covers 15 residues. With 0 bases clipped from V and 5 bases from J, the junction kept 4 bases outside the gene matches. Germline CDR1 and CDR2: SGDLS and YYNGEE. The CDR3 coding sequence is TGTGCCAGCAGCGTAGCGGGGGGGGTGAACAATGAGCAGTTCTTC. This gives the protein CASSVAGGVNNEQFF.

V and J are TRBV7-9 and TRBJ1-3; D uncertain. The germline V gene encodes CDR1 SEHNR and CDR2 FQNEAQ (reference sequence). CDR3 length equals 16 residues. V was cut by 5 bases and J by 8 bases, with 22 bases left in between. This CDR3 reads CASSESIGVRGDTIYF. In nucleotides, the CDR3 is TGTGCCAGCAGCGAAAGTATCGGGGTACGAGGTGACACCATATATTTT.

The chain combines TRBV11-2 with TRBJ1-2, with D unresolved. V was pared by 1 base and J by 0 bases, with 6 bases between. CDR1 is SGHAT and CDR2 is FQNNGV in the germline V gene. This CDR3 comprises 14 residues. The CDR3 is CASSLAGANYGYTF. CDR3 bases: TGTGCCAGCAGCTTAGCCGGGGCTAACTATGGCTACACCTTC.

The chain is built from TRBV4-2 and TRBJ1-5; D is unresolved. This CDR3 has 13 amino acids. Germline lookup yields CDR1 LGHNA and CDR2 YNFKEQ. Trimming removed 1 base from V and 10 bases from J, with 11 bases in between. The CDR3 sequence: CASSQARGSPQHF. The CDR3 region has the DNA TGTGCCAGCAGCCAAGCTCGGGGTAGTCCCCAGCATTTT.

This clone was seen a few times. The chain joins TRBV19 to TRBJ1-1, with D possibly matching TRBD1 (6 bases). The V end was cut by 4 bases, the J end by 4 bases, with 16 bases between. There are 15 residues in the CDR3. CDR1 and CDR2 (germline): LNHDA, SQIVND (reference sequence). CDR3 amino acids: CASSNSATGSTEAFF. CDR3 coding DNA: TGTGCCAGTAGTAATAGCGCTACAGGGAGCACTGAAGCTTTCTTT.

This rearrangement joins TRBV11-2 to TRBJ1-1, with no clear D. V was pared by 2 bases and J by 2 bases, with 6 bases between. The CDR3 totals 13 residues. The V gene's germline CDR1 is SGHAT and CDR2 FQNNGV. Here the CDR3 reads CASSLRGNTEAFF. CDR3 nucleotide sequence: TGTGCCAGCAGCTTACGGGGAAACACTGAAGCTTTCTTT.

The chain combines TRBV28 with TRBJ1-1; the D is unclear. V was cut by 7 bases and J by 1 base, with 10 bases left in between. Germline V gene sequence: CDR1 MDHEN, CDR2 SYDVKM. This CDR3 has 13 amino acids. The CDR3 is CASNEGTNTEAFF. The CDR3 region has the DNA TGTGCCAGCAATGAGGGCACGAACACTGAAGCTTTCTTT.